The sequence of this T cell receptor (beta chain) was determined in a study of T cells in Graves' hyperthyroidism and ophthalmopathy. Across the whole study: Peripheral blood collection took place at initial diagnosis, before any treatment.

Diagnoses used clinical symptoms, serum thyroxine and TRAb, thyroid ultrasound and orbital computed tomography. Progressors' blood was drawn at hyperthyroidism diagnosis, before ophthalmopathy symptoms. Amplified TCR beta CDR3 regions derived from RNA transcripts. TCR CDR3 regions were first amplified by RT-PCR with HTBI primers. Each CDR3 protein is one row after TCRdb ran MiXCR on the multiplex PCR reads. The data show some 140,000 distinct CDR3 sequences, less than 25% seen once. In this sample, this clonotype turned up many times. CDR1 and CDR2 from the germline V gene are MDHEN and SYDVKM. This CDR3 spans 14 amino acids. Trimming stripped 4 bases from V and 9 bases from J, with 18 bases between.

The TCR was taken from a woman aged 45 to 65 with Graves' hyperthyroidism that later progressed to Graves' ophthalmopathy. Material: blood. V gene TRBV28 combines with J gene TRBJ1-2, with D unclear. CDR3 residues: CASSSLGGVGSYTF. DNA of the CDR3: TGTGCCAGCAGTTCTCTGGGCGGGGTTGGGAGCTACACCTTC.